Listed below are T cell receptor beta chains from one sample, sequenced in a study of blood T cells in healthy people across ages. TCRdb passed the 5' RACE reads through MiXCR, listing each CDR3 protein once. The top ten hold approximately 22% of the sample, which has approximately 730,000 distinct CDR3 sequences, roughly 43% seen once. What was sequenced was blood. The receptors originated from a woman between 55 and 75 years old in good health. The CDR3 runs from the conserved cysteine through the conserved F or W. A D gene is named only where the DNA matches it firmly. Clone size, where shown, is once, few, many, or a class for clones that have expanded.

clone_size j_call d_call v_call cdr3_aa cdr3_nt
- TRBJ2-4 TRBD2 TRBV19 CASSSSVGGGIQYF TGTGCCAGCAGTAGCTCTGTCGGGGGGGGCATTCAGTACTTC
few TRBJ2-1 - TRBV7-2 CASSPGQLKNEQFF TGTGCCAGCAGCCCCGGACAGTTAAAGAATGAGCAGTTCTTC
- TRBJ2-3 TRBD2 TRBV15 CATSLVAAGSDNTQYF TGTGCCACCAGCCTCGTGGCAGCGGGAAGTGACAATACGCAGTATTTT
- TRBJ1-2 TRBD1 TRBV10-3 CAIRGTGLSYGYTF TGTGCCATCAGAGGGACAGGGCTATCGTATGGCTACACCTTC
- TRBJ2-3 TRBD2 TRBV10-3 CAVNGILAGGHDTQYF TGTGCCGTCAACGGCATTCTAGCGGGAGGTCACGATACGCAGTATTTT
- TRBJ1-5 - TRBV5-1 CASSLESLNQPQHF TGCGCCAGCAGCTTGGAGTCGCTCAATCAGCCCCAGCATTTT
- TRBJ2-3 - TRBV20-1 CSARIGGSTDTQYF TGCAGTGCTAGGATTGGCGGTAGCACAGATACGCAGTATTTT
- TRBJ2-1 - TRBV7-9 CAHVQASSYNEQFF TGTGCCCATGTTCAGGCGAGCTCCTACAATGAGCAGTTCTTC
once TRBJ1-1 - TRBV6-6 CASSFPRDTEAFF TGTGCCAGCAGTTTCCCCAGGGACACTGAAGCTTTCTTT
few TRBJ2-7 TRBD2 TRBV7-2 CASSLGGTIYEQYF TGTGCCAGCAGCTTAGGGGGGACTATCTACGAGCAGTACTTC
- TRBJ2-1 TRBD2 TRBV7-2 CASSLVTSGRGEQFF TGTGCCAGCAGCTTAGTGACTAGCGGGAGAGGTGAGCAGTTCTTC
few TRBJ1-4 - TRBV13 CASSSGLGGTELFF TGTGCCAGCAGCTCCGGCTTGGGAGGAACGGAACTGTTTTTT
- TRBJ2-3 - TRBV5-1 CASLVRGSPEETSTDTQYF TGCGCCAGCCTCGTAAGAGGGAGTCCCGAGGAGACTAGCACAGATACGCAGTATTTT
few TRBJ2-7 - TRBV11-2 CASSRLEARAYEQYF TGTGCCAGCAGCCGACTTGAGGCCAGGGCCTACGAGCAGTACTTC
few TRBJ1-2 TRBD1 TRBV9 CASSVDREAYGYTF TGTGCCAGCAGCGTCGACAGGGAGGCCTATGGCTACACCTTC
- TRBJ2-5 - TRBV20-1 CSARSLTTICEQYF TGCAGTGCTAGATCACTCACTACCATCTGCGAGCAGTACTTT
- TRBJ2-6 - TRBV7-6 CASSLESGVGANVLTF TGTGCCAGCAGCTTAGAGTCCGGGGTCGGGGCCAACGTCCTGACTTTC
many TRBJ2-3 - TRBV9 CASSSEEDTQYF TGTGCCAGCAGCTCCGAGGAGGATACGCAGTATTTT
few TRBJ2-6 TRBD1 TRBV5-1 CASSYWSDRGSGANVLTF TGCGCCAGCAGCTATTGGTCCGACAGGGGCTCTGGGGCCAACGTCCTGACTTTC
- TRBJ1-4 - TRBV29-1 CSVEGGMGTGKLFF TGCAGCGTTGAAGGGGGGATGGGGACGGGAAAACTGTTTTTT
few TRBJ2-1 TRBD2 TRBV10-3 CAIKGAGGLYNEQFF TGTGCCATCAAGGGAGCGGGGGGGCTCTACAATGAGCAGTTCTTC
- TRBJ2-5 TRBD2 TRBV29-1 CSVVGNSGGNEQYF TGCAGCGTTGTAGGAAATAGCGGGGGCAATGAGCAGTACTTC
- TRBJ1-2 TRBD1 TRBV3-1 CASSQGVGQGDNYGYTF TGTGCCAGCAGCCAAGGTGTGGGACAGGGGGATAACTATGGCTACACCTTC
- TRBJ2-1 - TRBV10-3 CAISPTFSSYNEQFF TGTGCCATCAGTCCCACTTTTAGCTCCTACAATGAGCAGTTCTTC
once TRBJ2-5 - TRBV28 CASTSGGRPHEQYF TGTGCCAGCACCTCCGGGGGGCGGCCCCATGAGCAGTACTTC
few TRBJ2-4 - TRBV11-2 CASSPSPNIQYF TGTGCCAGCAGCCCAAGCCCAAACATTCAGTACTTC
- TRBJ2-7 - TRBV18 CASSPLIGETDEQYF TGTGCCAGCTCACCACTGATAGGGGAGACTGACGAGCAGTACTTC
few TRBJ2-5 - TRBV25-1 CASSDPGGPPETQYF TGTGCCAGCAGTGACCCGGGCGGCCCTCCAGAGACCCAGTACTTC
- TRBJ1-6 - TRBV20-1 CSAKSGYSSYNSPLHF TGCAGTGCTAAATCTGGGTATAGCTCCTATAATTCACCCCTCCACTTT
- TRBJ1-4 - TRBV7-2 CASSHDFGDEKLFF TGTGCCAGCAGCCACGATTTTGGGGATGAAAAACTGTTTTTT
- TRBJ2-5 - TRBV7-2 CASSLDSVTQYF TGTGCCAGCAGCTTAGATTCAGTGACCCAGTACTTC
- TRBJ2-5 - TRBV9 CASSGWDVGGQETQYF TGTGCCAGCAGCGGATGGGACGTCGGAGGGCAAGAGACCCAGTACTTC
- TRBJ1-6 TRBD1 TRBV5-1 CASSLEPGTAYNSPLHF TGCGCCAGCAGCTTGGAGCCCGGGACAGCTTATAATTCACCCCTCCACTTT
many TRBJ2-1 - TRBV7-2 CASSLGLYNEQFF TGTGCCAGCAGCTTGGGCTTGTACAATGAGCAGTTCTTC
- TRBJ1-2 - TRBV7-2 CASSFGTSNYGYTF TGTGCCAGCAGCTTCGGGACCTCTAACTATGGCTACACCTTC
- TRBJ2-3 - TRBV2 CVSSLLGTTDTQYF TGTGTCAGCAGTCTATTAGGGACAACAGATACGCAGTATTTT
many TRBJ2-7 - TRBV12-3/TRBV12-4 CASSLRESYEQYF TGTGCCAGCAGTTTAAGGGAATCCTACGAGCAGTACTTC